The clone carrying this TCR beta chain was seen ten or more times. Its matching antigen is unknown. Germline CDR1 and CDR2: MNHEY and SVGEGT. The V and J ends lost 5 bases and 4 bases, in that order; junction bases with no gene match: 7. CDR3 size: 16 residues. Amplifying from RNA transcripts, the study obtained TCR beta CDR3 regions. The library came from an HTBI-primed first-round RT-PCR and a second-round multiplex PCR. TCRdb re-derived calls from the multiplex PCR reads in MiXCR, one entry per CDR3 protein. The sample has hundreds of thousands of distinct CDR3 sequences; about a fifth are singletons. The source of the sample is a study of Graves' ophthalmopathy and Graves' hyperthyroidism. Overall study findings and caveats: Most expanded thyroid clonotypes above 0.001 frequency also appeared in blood.

Reliance was placed on clinical symptoms, serum thyroxine, TRAb, thyroid ultrasound and orbital computed tomography for diagnosis. What supplied the PBMCs was approximately 10 ml of fresh peripheral blood. Sequences were obtained from peripheral blood. V and J are TRBV6-2 or TRBV6-3 and TRBJ2-5, with 13 nucleotides matching TRBD2. This TCR came from a woman under 30 with stable Graves' hyperthyroidism. Some clones in this sample may be carry-over from other donors' samples. CDR3 sequence (DNA): TGTGCCAGCAGTAATTACGGGACTAGCGGGATAGAGACCCAGTACTTC. Translating it yields CASSNYGTSGIETQYF.